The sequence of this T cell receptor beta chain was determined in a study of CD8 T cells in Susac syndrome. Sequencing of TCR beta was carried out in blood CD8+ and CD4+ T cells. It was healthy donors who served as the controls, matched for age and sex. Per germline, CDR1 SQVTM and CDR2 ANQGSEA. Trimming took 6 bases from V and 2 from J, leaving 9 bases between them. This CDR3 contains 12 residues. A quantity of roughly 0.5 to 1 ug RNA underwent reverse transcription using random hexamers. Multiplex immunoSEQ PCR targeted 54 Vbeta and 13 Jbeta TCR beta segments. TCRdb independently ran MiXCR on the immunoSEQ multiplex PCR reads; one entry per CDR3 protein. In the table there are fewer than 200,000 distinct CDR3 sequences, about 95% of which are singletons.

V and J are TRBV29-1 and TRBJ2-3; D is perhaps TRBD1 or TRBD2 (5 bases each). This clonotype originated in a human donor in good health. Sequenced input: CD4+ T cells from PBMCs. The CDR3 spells CSVGAYTDTQYF. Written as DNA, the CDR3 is TGCAGCGTCGGGGCCTACACAGATACGCAGTATTTT.